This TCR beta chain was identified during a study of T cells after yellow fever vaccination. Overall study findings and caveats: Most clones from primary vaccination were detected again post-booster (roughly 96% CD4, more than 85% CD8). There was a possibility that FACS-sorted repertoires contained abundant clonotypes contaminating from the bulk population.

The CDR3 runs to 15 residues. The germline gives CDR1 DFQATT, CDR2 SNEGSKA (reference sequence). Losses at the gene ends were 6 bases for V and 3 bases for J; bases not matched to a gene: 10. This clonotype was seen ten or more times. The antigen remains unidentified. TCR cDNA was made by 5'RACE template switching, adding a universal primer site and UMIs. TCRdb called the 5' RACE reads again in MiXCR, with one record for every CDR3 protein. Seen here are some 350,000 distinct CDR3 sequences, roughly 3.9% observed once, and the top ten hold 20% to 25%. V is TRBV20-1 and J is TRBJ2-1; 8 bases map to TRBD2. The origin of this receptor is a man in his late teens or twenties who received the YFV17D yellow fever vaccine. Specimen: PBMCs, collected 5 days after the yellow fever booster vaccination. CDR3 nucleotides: TGCAGTGCCGAGCCCCAGCGGGGGTACTACAATGAGCAGTTCTTC. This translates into CSAEPQRGYYNEQFF.